These 23 T cell receptor beta chains were all obtained from the same sample, sequenced in a study of beta chain features in type 1 diabetes. Study findings and constraints: In every one of the four CD4+ subsets, TCRB CDR3s were moderately but significantly shorter in Type 1 diabetes patients.

Of the isolated RNA, all was reverse transcribed, and so the sequenced material was expressed TCRB transcripts. Repertoires were generated with immunoSEQ multiplex PCR, while TCRdb's copy carries only in-frame clones and drops some. The repertoire includes around 150,000 clones, roughly 63% of them detected once, and about 0.089% sits in the top ten. Which antigens these TCRs recognize remains unknown. The sequenced sample was naive CD4+ T cells from blood. Receptors were obtained from a young man with type 1 diabetes.

The rearrangement uses TRBV30 and TRBJ2-3; 8 bases align to TRBD2. This CDR3 is built from 15 residues. The junction had 10 bases not matched to a gene; V was cut back by 8 bases and J by 0 bases. Germline-derived CDR1 and CDR2 are GTSNPN and SVGIG (reference sequence). CDR3 DNA sequence: TGTGCCCGAATGCAGCGGGGGAAAAGCACAGATACGCAGTATTTT. Translation: CARMQRGKSTDTQYF.

J is TRBJ2-4 and V is TRBV29-1, with D uncertain. This CDR3 spans 13 amino acids. Germline values: CDR1 SQVTM, CDR2 ANQGSEA. V was shortened by 3 bases and J by 0 bases, with 6 bases between the two germline ends. DNA for the CDR3: TGCAGCGTTGACCAGCTAGCCAAAAACATTCAGTACTTC. Protein product: CSVDQLAKNIQYF.

CDR3: CASSVGPTIMGSPLHF. The CDR3 region has the DNA TGTGCCAGCAGCGTAGGCCCCACTATCATGGGGTCACCCCTCCACTTT. The chain carries TRBV9 and TRBJ1-6; unclear D gene. This CDR3 spans 16 amino acids. CDR1 SGDLS and CDR2 YYNGEE come from the germline V gene. Between the trimmed V and J ends, which lost 0 bases and 10 bases, there was a span of 17 bases.

The V gene is TRBV11-2, the J gene TRBJ2-1; 9 positions match TRBD1. The J segment lost 7 bases and the V segment lost 6 bases, leaving 10 bases of the junction unmatched. Germline loops: CDR1 SGHAT, CDR2 FQNNGV. The CDR3 is made up of 15 amino acids. CDR3 protein: CASRPPGQGFNEQFF. The CDR3 DNA follows: TGTGCCAGCAGACCACCGGGACAGGGTTTTAATGAGCAGTTCTTC.

The chain has TRBV30 and TRBJ1-2; maybe TRBD1 (5 bases). V was cut by 4 bases and J by 6 bases, with 21 bases left in between. Germline V lookup: CDR1 GTSNPN, CDR2 SVGIG (reference sequence). The CDR3 is 15 amino acids. CDR3 bases: TGTGCCTGGATGGGTTCGTATTGGGGCTCGGATGGCTACACCTTC. It is translated as CAWMGSYWGSDGYTF.

This clone was seen a few times. The chain uses TRBV29-1 and TRBJ2-5; D gene uncertain. Trimming pared 6 bases from V and 2 bases from J, leaving 10 bases between. The CDR3 is 12 amino acids. Per the germline V gene, CDR1 is SQVTM and CDR2 is ANQGSEA. The CDR3, as DNA: TGCAGCGTCAGACCACAACAAGAGACCCAGTACTTC. It encodes CSVRPQQETQYF.

This chain connects TRBV9 to TRBJ2-1, with a weak D call TRBD2 (5 bases). The CDR3 contains 15 residues. V shed 4 bases and J shed 4 bases, with 15 bases lying between them. Germline V lookup: CDR1 SGDLS, CDR2 YYNGEE. The CDR3 DNA follows: TGTGCCAGCAGCTATTCTGACTACGCGTACAATGAGCAGTTCTTC. Translated, it gives CASSYSDYAYNEQFF. Combining the CDR3 with reference TRBV9 and TRBJ2-1 gives the whole variable domain DSGVTQTPKHLITATGQRVTLRCSPRSGDLSVYWYQQSLDQGLQFLIQYYNGEERAKGNILERFSAQQFPDLHSELNLSSLELGDSALYFCASSYSDYAYNEQFFGPGTRLTVL.

V usage is TRBV7-9 and J usage is TRBJ2-7; D is perhaps TRBD2 (5 bases). This CDR3 has 11 residues. Trimming removed 5 bases from V and 12 bases from J, with 14 bases in between. Looked up from germline, CDR1 is SEHNR and CDR2 is FQNEAQ (reference sequence). DNA for the CDR3: TGTGCCAGCAGCGAGGAGGTAGATTGGTACTTC. Its protein product is CASSEEVDWYF.

This clone was seen once. The J gene is TRBJ2-7, the V gene TRBV28; D may be TRBD1 (6 bases). Trimming shortened V by 4 bases and J by 2 bases, and 12 bases separated the two germline ends. Germline loops: CDR1 MDHEN, CDR2 SYDVKM. The length of the CDR3 is 14 residues. The CDR3 coding sequence is TGTGCCAGCAGTTCAGACAGGAGTCCCTACGAGCAGTACTTC. It codes for CASSSDRSPYEQYF. The variable domain in full, with the rest retrieved from reference TRBV28 and TRBJ2-7, is DVKVTQSSRYLVKRTGEKVFLECVQDMDHENMFWYRQDPGLGLRLIYFSYDVKMKEKGDIPEGYSVSREKKERFSLILESASTNQTSMYLCASSSDRSPYEQYFGPGTRLTVT.

This sequence joins TRBV13 and TRBJ2-2, with D hard to call. Trimming shortened V by 3 bases and J by 7 bases, and 6 bases separated the two germline ends. Germline V lookup: CDR1 PRHDT, CDR2 FYEKMQ (reference sequence). This CDR3 contains 12 residues. The CDR3 DNA reads TGTGCCAGCAGCTTTACTATCGGGGAGCTGTTTTTT. This encodes CASSFTIGELFF.

This clone was counted between two and nine times. V is TRBV5-6 and J is TRBJ2-3; 10 bases are shared with TRBD2. The CDR3 runs 15 residues. Losses at the gene ends were 4 bases for V and 7 bases for J; bases not matched to a gene: 9. The germline CDR1 and CDR2 sequences are SGHDT and YYEEEE. The CDR3 reads CASSGVTSGYNTQYF. CDR3 bases: TGTGCCAGCAGCGGAGTGACTAGCGGGTATAATACGCAGTATTTT.

J is TRBJ1-2 and V is TRBV5-1; D ambiguous. CDR1 is SGHRS and CDR2 is YFSETQ in the germline V gene. The V and J ends lost 4 bases and 7 bases respectively, with 11 bases between them. The CDR3 has 12 residues. CDR3 loop: CASSQNEGGYTF. Here the CDR3 DNA reads TGCGCCAGCAGCCAAAACGAGGGTGGCTACACCTTC.

The CDR3 region has the DNA TGCGCCAGCAGCCAAGAGTCAGCAACTGAAGCTTTCTTT. Its protein product is CASSQESATEAFF. This rearrangement joins TRBV4-3 to TRBJ1-1; D uncertain. CDR3 length: 13 residues. In germline, CDR1 is LGHNA, CDR2 YSLEER. Trimming took off 0 bases at V and 5 bases at J, with 7 bases between the two ends.

The chain recombines TRBV27 with TRBJ2-7; D not resolved. Trimming took off 6 bases at V and 4 bases at J, with 16 bases between the two ends. This CDR3 comprises 14 residues. The V gene's germline CDR1 is MNHEY and CDR2 SMNVEV (reference sequence). The DNA of the CDR3 is TGTGCCAGCAGCCCATTTAACACGAGATACGAGCAGTACTTC. Amino acids: CASSPFNTRYEQYF.

This clone was counted only a few times. The V and J genes are TRBV29-1 and TRBJ2-1, with 9 bases that match TRBD2. Germline trimming cut 4 bases from V and 4 bases from J; bases unmatched to any gene: 2. CDR1 SQVTM and CDR2 ANQGSEA come from the germline V gene. The length of the CDR3 is 13 residues. CDR3 DNA sequence: TGCAGCGTTGGACTAGCGGAGTACAATGAGCAGTTCTTC. It is translated as CSVGLAEYNEQFF.

The V gene is TRBV7-9, the J gene TRBJ1-6; D unresolved. Trimming shortened V by 1 base and J by 9 bases, and 7 bases separated the two germline ends. CDR3 size: 13 residues. Germline CDR1 and CDR2: SEHNR and FQNEAQ (reference sequence). In DNA form, the CDR3 reads TGTGCCAGCAGCTTAGGCCGCGGTTCACCCCTCCACTTT. Translation gives CASSLGRGSPLHF. The full variable domain, rest sourced from reference TRBV7-9 and TRBJ1-6, is DTGVSQNPRHKITKRGQNVTFRCDPISEHNRLYWYRQTLGQGPEFLTYFQNEAQLEKSRLLSDRFSAERPKGSFSTLEIQRTEQGDSAMYLCASSLGRGSPLHFGNGTRLTVT.

V is TRBV5-4 and J is TRBJ2-1; possible D gene TRBD1, 6 bases. Germline CDR1 reads SGHNT; CDR2 reads YYREEE (reference sequence). The CDR3 is made up of 14 amino acids. Trimming removed 2 bases at V and 5 bases at J, with 11 bases between. CDR3 in amino acids: CASSLRDRNNEQFF. DNA of the CDR3: TGTGCCAGCAGCTTAAGAGACAGGAACAATGAGCAGTTCTTC.

The genes are TRBV29-1 and TRBJ2-5; no firm D call. Germline values: CDR1 SQVTM, CDR2 ANQGSEA. Trimming removed 0 bases at V and 9 bases at J, with 5 bases between. CDR3 length equals 10 residues. In DNA, the CDR3 is TGCAGCGTTGAAGATGCCGCCCAGTACTTC. Translated, it gives CSVEDAAQYF.

This clone was detected only a few times. The chain combines TRBV4-3 with TRBJ2-7; 8 bases map to TRBD2. Trimming at V came to 1 base and at J to 3 bases, leaving 5 bases not matched to a gene. Germline CDR1 is LGHNA and CDR2 is YSLEER. The CDR3 runs to 15 residues. CDR3 protein: CASSQGAGDLYEQYF. The CDR3 nucleotides are TGCGCCAGCAGCCAAGGAGCGGGGGACCTCTACGAGCAGTACTTC.

In this sample, this clone turned up a few times. This rearrangement joins TRBV7-2 to TRBJ2-3; either TRBD1 or TRBD2 may supply D (6 bases each). The CDR3 totals 13 residues. Deletions cut 9 bases from V and 2 bases from J, with 12 bases between. CDR1 is SGHTA, CDR2 FQGNSA, per germline. The DNA for the CDR3 is TGTGCCAGTAAGTGGGGGGCCACAGATACGCAGTATTTT. Translating gives CASKWGATDTQYF.

The J gene is TRBJ2-3, the V gene TRBV25-1; 14 bases fit TRBD2. This CDR3 spans 16 amino acids. Per germline, CDR1 MGHDK and CDR2 SYGVNS. Germline trimming cut 6 bases from V and 5 bases from J; bases unmatched to any gene: 7. Here the CDR3 reads CASRPTSGGVRDTQYF. In DNA form, the CDR3 reads TGTGCCAGCAGACCGACTAGCGGGGGGGTTCGAGATACGCAGTATTTT.

The chain combines TRBV27 with TRBJ1-5; D remains unclear. V gave up 4 bases and J gave up 6 bases, with 10 bases separating them. From germline, CDR1 is MNHEY and CDR2 SMNVEV (reference sequence). The CDR3 is 13 residues long. The CDR3 nucleotides are TGTGCCAGCAGTTCACAGTTAAGTCAGCCCCAGCATTTT. Protein sequence: CASSSQLSQPQHF.

CDR3: CATSRASAPRGETQYF. CDR3 nucleotides: TGTGCCACCAGCAGGGCGTCAGCCCCCCGGGGAGAGACCCAGTACTTC. V is TRBV15 and J is TRBJ2-5; the D gene is possibly TRBD2 (5 bases). CDR3 length: 16 amino acids. Trimming shortened V by 3 bases and J by 4 bases, and 18 bases separated the two germline ends. Germline V lookup: CDR1 LNHNV, CDR2 YYDKDF (reference sequence).